The T cell receptor beta chain under discussion was sequenced for a study of cytotoxic CD8 clonotypes in ibrutinib-treated CLL. As for the study in general: The average sample held around 280,000 productive templates and 96,000 or so productive rearrangements.

This clone was seen just once. Germline V gene lookup returns CDR1 LNHDA and CDR2 SQIVND (reference sequence). The CDR3 runs to 13 residues. Deletions cut 4 bases from V and 0 bases from J, with 6 bases between. Method: immunoSEQ multiplex PCR; TCRdb's copy keeps in-frame clones and lacks some. The table includes 150,000 or so clones, roughly three quarters detected once. The clonotype comes from a human donor with chronic lymphocytic leukemia. This chain connects TRBV19 to TRBJ1-1, with D uncertain. The source was PBMCs, collected after 24 months of ibrutinib treatment. This CDR3 reads CASSSQMNTEAFF. The CDR3, as DNA: TGTGCCAGTAGTAGCCAGATGAACACTGAAGCTTTCTTT.